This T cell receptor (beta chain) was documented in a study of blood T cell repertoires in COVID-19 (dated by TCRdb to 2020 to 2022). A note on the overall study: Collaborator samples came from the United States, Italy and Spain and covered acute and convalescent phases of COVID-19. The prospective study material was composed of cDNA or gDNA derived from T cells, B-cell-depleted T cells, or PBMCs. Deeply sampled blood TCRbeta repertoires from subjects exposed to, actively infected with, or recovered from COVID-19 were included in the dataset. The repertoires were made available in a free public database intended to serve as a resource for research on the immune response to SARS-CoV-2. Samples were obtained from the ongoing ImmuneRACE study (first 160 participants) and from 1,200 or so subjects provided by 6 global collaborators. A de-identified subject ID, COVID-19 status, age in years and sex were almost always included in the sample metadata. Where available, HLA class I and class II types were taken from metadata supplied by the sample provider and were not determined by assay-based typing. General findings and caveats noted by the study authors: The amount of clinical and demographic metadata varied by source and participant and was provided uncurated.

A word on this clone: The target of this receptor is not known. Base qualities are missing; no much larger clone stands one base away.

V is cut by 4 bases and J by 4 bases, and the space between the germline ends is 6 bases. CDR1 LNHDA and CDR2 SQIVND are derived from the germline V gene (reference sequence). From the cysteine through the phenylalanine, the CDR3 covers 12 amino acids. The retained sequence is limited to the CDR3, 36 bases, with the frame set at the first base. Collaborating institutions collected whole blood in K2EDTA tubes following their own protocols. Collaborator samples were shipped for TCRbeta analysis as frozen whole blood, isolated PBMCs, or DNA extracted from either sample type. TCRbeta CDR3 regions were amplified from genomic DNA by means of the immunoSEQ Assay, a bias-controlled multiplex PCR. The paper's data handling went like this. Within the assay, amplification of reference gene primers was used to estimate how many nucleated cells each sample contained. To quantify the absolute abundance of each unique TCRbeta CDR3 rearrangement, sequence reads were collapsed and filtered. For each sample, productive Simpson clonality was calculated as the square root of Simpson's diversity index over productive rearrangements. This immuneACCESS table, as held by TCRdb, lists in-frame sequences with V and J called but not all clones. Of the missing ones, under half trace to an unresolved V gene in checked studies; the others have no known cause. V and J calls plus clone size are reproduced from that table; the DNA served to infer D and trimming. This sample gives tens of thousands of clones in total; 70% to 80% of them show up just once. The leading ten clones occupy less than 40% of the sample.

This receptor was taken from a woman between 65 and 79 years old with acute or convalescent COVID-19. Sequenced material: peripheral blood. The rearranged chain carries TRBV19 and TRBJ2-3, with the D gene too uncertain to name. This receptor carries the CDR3 CASSKRPDTQYF. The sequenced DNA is TGTGCCAGTAGTAAGAGGCCAGATACGCAGTATTTT. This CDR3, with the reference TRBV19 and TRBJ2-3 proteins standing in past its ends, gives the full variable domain DGGITQSPKYLFRKEGQNVTLSCEQNLNHDAMYWYRQDPGQGLRLIYYSQIVNDFQKGDIAEGYSVSREKKESFPLTVTSAQKNPTAFYLCASSKRPDTQYFGPGTRLTVL.